This entry lists 4 T cell receptor beta chains sequenced from one sample in a study of CD4 T cells in relation to SARS-CoV-2 and coronaviruses. The method was immunoSEQ multiplex PCR; TCRdb's version includes in-frame clones alone and lacks a portion of them. The sample lists just over 25,000 clones, more than 65% occurring once. What these receptors recognize is not known. Before the COVID-19 pandemic, during about 2010-2018, CD4+ T cells were taken from unexposed donors. The cells were cultured for around ten days before CD4+ T cells were isolated. The sequencing input was CD4+ T cells from PBMCs, cultured in vitro. The receptors shown here come from a human donor in good health.

This chain links TRBV5-5 with TRBJ2-7; 7 nucleotides line up with TRBD1. The V and J ends lost 4 bases and 3 bases, in that order; junction bases with no gene match: 7. Per the germline V gene, CDR1 is SGHKS and CDR2 is YYEKEE (reference sequence). This CDR3 region has 14 residues. CDR3 sequence: CASSADRFFYEQYF. CDR3 in DNA: TGTGCCAGCAGCGCGGACAGGTTCTTCTACGAGCAGTACTTC. Drawing the rest from reference TRBV5-5 and TRBJ2-7, the complete variable domain is DAGVTQSPTHLIKTRGQQVTLRCSPISGHKSVSWYQQVLGQGPQFIFQYYEKEERGRGNFPDRFSARQFPNYSSELNVNALLLGDSALYLCASSADRFFYEQYFGPGTRLTVT.

J is TRBJ2-3 and V is TRBV25-1; a possible D gene is TRBD1 (5 bases). The CDR3 length is 14 residues. Germline V gene lookup returns CDR1 MGHDK and CDR2 SYGVNS. The germline V and J ends were trimmed by 1 base and 4 bases, with 9 bases remaining between them. In DNA form, the CDR3 reads TGTGCCAGCAGTGAATGGGGCATATCAGATACGCAGTATTTT. It is translated as CASSEWGISDTQYF.

The table lists this clone with a count of one. The chain recombines TRBV6-5 with TRBJ1-6; the D gene is possibly TRBD1 (5 bases). Germline-derived CDR1 and CDR2 are MNHEY and SVGAGI. Trimming stripped 0 bases from V and 13 bases from J, with 16 bases between. The CDR3 loop spans 15 amino acids. The CDR3 region is CASSYSNGAEGPLHF. The CDR3, as DNA: TGTGCCAGCAGTTACTCGAACGGCGCCGAGGGGCCCCTCCACTTT.

CDR3 in amino acids: CASSQGTGTLHNEQFF. CDR3 bases: TGCGCCAGCAGCCAAGGGACAGGGACACTCCACAATGAGCAGTTCTTC. The gene calls are TRBV4-1 and TRBJ2-1; 8 bases fit TRBD1. The germline CDR1 and CDR2 sequences are MGHRA and YSYEKL. With 1 base clipped from V and 5 bases from J, the junction kept 7 bases outside the gene matches. CDR3 size: 16 residues.